One and the same sample provided the 27 T cell receptor beta chains below, sequenced in a study of OX40 agonist ivuxolimab in advanced cancers. Using immunoSEQ multiplex PCR, the repertoire was profiled, and TCRdb retains in-frame clones only, with some absent. Seen here are about 72,000 clones, under 95% observed once, and the top ten hold around 6.1%. This specimen consisted of CD4+ or CD8+ T cells sorted from blood, obtained in a trial of the OX40 agonist ivuxolimab. The receptor set was obtained from an adult with an advanced solid tumor such as melanoma, head and neck, liver or kidney cancer.

The rearrangement links TRBV27 to TRBJ1-1; 9 bases agree with TRBD1. CDR3 length: 15 residues. J gave up 2 bases and V 7 bases, and 8 bases lay outside the gene matches. Germline V CDR1 and CDR2: MNHEY, SMNVEV (reference sequence). The chain's CDR3 is CASIHVTGGNTEAFF. CDR3 sequence (DNA): TGTGCCAGCATCCACGTGACAGGGGGTAACACTGAAGCTTTCTTT.

The chain employs TRBV27 and TRBJ2-1; D unclear. Looked up from germline, CDR1 is MNHEY and CDR2 is SMNVEV (reference sequence). The CDR3 extends over 13 amino acids. V shed 3 bases and J shed 8 bases, with 11 bases lying between them. CDR3 sequence: CASSFGAFYEQFF. The CDR3 bases are TGTGCCAGCAGTTTTGGAGCCTTCTATGAGCAGTTCTTC.

This chain uses TRBV9 with TRBJ1-2; D is unclear. Germline CDR1 and CDR2: SGDLS and YYNGEE. The V end lost 0 bases, the J end lost 5 bases, and 11 bases lay between the germline ends. The CDR3 has 14 amino acids. CDR3 sequence: CASSVEGSGYGYTF. The CDR3 DNA reads TGTGCCAGCAGCGTAGAGGGTAGTGGATATGGCTACACCTTC. The complete variable domain, with remaining parts taken from reference TRBV9 and TRBJ1-2, reads DSGVTQTPKHLITATGQRVTLRCSPRSGDLSVYWYQQSLDQGLQFLIQYYNGEERAKGNILERFSAQQFPDLHSELNLSSLELGDSALYFCASSVEGSGYGYTFGSGTRLTVV.

The chain joins TRBV2 to TRBJ2-2, with D possibly being TRBD2 (5 bases). The germline V gene has CDR1 SNHLY and CDR2 FYNNEI. This CDR3 is 14 amino acids long. The ends were cut back, 9 bases at V and 8 bases at J, with 19 bases in the middle. The CDR3 sequence: CASVREKTSGELFF. CDR3 bases: TGTGCCAGTGTGAGGGAGAAAACGTCTGGGGAGCTGTTTTTT.

The genes are TRBV9 and TRBJ2-1; D ambiguous. V lost 3 bases and J 0 bases, leaving 10 bases between the germline ends. This CDR3 is built from 15 residues. Germline-derived CDR1 and CDR2 are SGDLS and YYNGEE. CDR3 residues: CASSAYSSSYNEQFF. The CDR3 DNA sequence: TGTGCCAGCAGCGCCTACAGCAGCTCCTACAATGAGCAGTTCTTC.

The chain carries TRBV7-9 and TRBJ2-1, with D perhaps given as TRBD1 or TRBD2 (5 bases each). This CDR3 spans 15 amino acids. Germline CDR1 and CDR2: SEHNR and FQNEAQ (reference sequence). V gave up 5 bases and J gave up 0 bases, with 11 bases separating them. The CDR3 bases are TGTGCCAGCAGCCCCGAGGGGCGCTCCTACAATGAGCAGTTCTTC. It yields the protein CASSPEGRSYNEQFF.

The chain uses TRBV5-6 and TRBJ2-6; D possibly corresponds to TRBD1 (5 bases). Germline values: CDR1 SGHDT, CDR2 YYEEEE. There are 18 residues in the CDR3. V was cut by 0 bases and J by 0 bases, with 13 bases left in between. CDR3 nucleotide sequence: TGTGCCAGCAGCTTGGAAAATAATCAGGGCTCTGGGGCCAACGTCCTGACTTTC. Its protein is CASSLENNQGSGANVLTF.

The rearrangement joins TRBV14 to TRBJ2-3, with a possible D match to TRBD2 (6 bases). Germline loops: CDR1 SGHDN, CDR2 FVKESK. Between the trimmed V and J ends, which lost 0 bases and 0 bases, there was a span of 19 bases. The CDR3 is 19 residues long. The CDR3, as DNA: TGTGCCAGCAGCCAAGATCAGTACGGGGGTGGACGAAGCACAGATACGCAGTATTTT. Translation: CASSQDQYGGGRSTDTQYF.

V usage is TRBV2 and J usage is TRBJ2-1, with D uncertain. Trimming stripped 3 bases from V and 4 bases from J, with 7 bases between. The CDR3 is 13 amino acids. Looked up from germline, CDR1 is SNHLY and CDR2 is FYNNEI. CDR3 protein: CASSDIGYNEQFF. The DNA for the CDR3 is TGTGCCAGCAGTGACATCGGGTACAATGAGCAGTTCTTC.

This clone was seen a few times. The CDR3 loop reads CSVEHELRRDTQYF. The CDR3, as DNA: TGCAGCGTTGAACATGAATTAAGGAGGGATACGCAGTATTTT. The rearrangement uses TRBV29-1 and TRBJ2-3; TRBD2 might be the D (5 bases). CDR3 length: 14 amino acids. Deletions cut 2 bases from V and 6 bases from J, with 15 bases between. The V gene's germline CDR1 is SQVTM and CDR2 ANQGSEA.

This clone appeared a single time. V usage is TRBV15 and J usage is TRBJ2-7; D remains unclear. Germline CDR1 and CDR2: LNHNV and YYDKDF (reference sequence). With 6 bases removed from V and 1 base from J, the gap between germline ends came to 7 bases. The CDR3 covers 12 residues. This CDR3 reads CATSSGSYEQYF. The CDR3 coding sequence is TGTGCCACCAGTTCTGGGTCCTACGAGCAGTACTTC.

This clone has just one count. V usage is TRBV27 and J usage is TRBJ1-2; the D gene is possibly TRBD1 (6 bases). The germline gives CDR1 MNHEY, CDR2 SMNVEV (reference sequence). V was trimmed by 3 bases and J by 7 bases, leaving 12 bases between them. The CDR3 is made up of 13 amino acids. CDR3 residues: CASSLLTGFGYTF. The CDR3 nucleotides read TGTGCCAGCAGTTTGTTAACAGGGTTTGGCTACACCTTC.

The V gene is TRBV7-9, the J gene TRBJ2-2; possibly TRBD2 for D (6 bases). Germline V lookup: CDR1 SEHNR, CDR2 FQNEAQ (reference sequence). V lost 7 bases and J lost 1, with 13 bases in between. The CDR3 extends over 15 amino acids. CDR3 sequence: CASNHRLGNTGELFF. CDR3 nucleotide sequence: TGTGCCAGCAACCATCGACTAGGGAACACCGGGGAGCTGTTTTTT.

This chain joins TRBV19 and TRBJ1-1; D is perhaps TRBD1 (6 bases). From germline, CDR1 is LNHDA and CDR2 SQIVND (reference sequence). The CDR3 sequence is 16 residues long. Trimming took 6 bases from V and 0 from J, leaving 17 bases between them. The CDR3 loop reads CASSYGGGGMNTEAFF. CDR3 coding DNA: TGTGCCAGTAGCTATGGTGGGGGCGGCATGAACACTGAAGCTTTCTTT.

As for this clone: Mismatch with germline at one junction end may stem from a read error. This sequence joins TRBV27 and TRBJ2-1; 8 nucleotides align to TRBD1. CDR3 length equals 15 residues. Germline CDR1 is MNHEY and CDR2 is SMNVEV (reference sequence). CDR3 DNA sequence: TGTGTCAGCAGCCATGACAGGGGTGTCTACAATGAGCAGTTCTTC. Translation gives CVSSHDRGVYNEQFF.

The rearrangement links TRBV5-1 to TRBJ2-1; D not certain. The CDR3 consists of 15 residues. Trimming stripped 4 bases from V and 0 bases from J, with 11 bases between. The germline gives CDR1 SGHRS, CDR2 YFSETQ. The CDR3 bases are TGCGCCAGCAGCAGCAGTTATAGCTCCTACAATGAGCAGTTCTTC. It encodes CASSSSYSSYNEQFF.

The chain couples TRBV5-4 to TRBJ2-7; TRBD1 agrees at 8 bases. Trimming cost V 4 bases and J 1 base; bases outside gene matches: 7. This CDR3 comprises 15 residues. Germline V gene lookup returns CDR1 SGHNT and CDR2 YYREEE (reference sequence). The CDR3 sequence: CASSPGQGGSYEQYF. As DNA, the CDR3 is TGTGCCAGCAGCCCCGGACAGGGCGGGTCCTACGAGCAGTACTTC.

The chain uses TRBV29-1 and TRBJ2-2; possibly TRBD1 for D (5 bases). Between the trimmed V and J ends, which lost 5 bases and 0 bases, there was a span of 7 bases. This CDR3 spans 13 amino acids. Germline values: CDR1 SQVTM, CDR2 ANQGSEA. This CDR3 reads CSVTGSNTGELFF. CDR3 DNA sequence: TGCAGCGTTACAGGTTCGAACACCGGGGAGCTGTTTTTT.

The chain uses TRBV6-5 and TRBJ1-5, with D perhaps TRBD1 (5 bases). This CDR3 is built from 14 residues. V lost 0 bases and J lost 9, with 12 bases in between. CDR1 MNHEY and CDR2 SVGAGI come from the germline V gene. The CDR3 reads CASSYSRRGGPQHF. CDR3 coding DNA: TGTGCCAGCAGTTACTCACGGCGGGGGGGGCCCCAGCATTTT.

This chain links TRBV5-6 with TRBJ2-5; no clear D. TRBJ2-7 matches the DNA end more closely, so the J call is doubtful. The CDR3 contains 12 residues. CDR1 is SGHDT, CDR2 YYEEEE, per germline. In DNA form, the CDR3 reads TGTGCCAGCAGCTTGGTCCCGAACGAGCAGTACTTC. It encodes CASSLVPNEQYF.

The chain links TRBV30 to TRBJ2-3, with a possible D match to TRBD2 (6 bases). Trimming cost V 7 bases and J 3 bases, with 17 bases left between them. Germline-derived CDR1 and CDR2 are GTSNPN and SVGIG (reference sequence). The CDR3 contains 14 residues. In DNA form, the CDR3 reads TGTGCCTCATACCGGGACTTCATGACAGATACGCAGTATTTT. Protein sequence: CASYRDFMTDTQYF.

The chain recombines TRBV19 with TRBJ2-7, with 9 bases aligning to TRBD1. This CDR3 comprises 17 residues. Trimming cost V 6 bases and J 6 bases; bases outside gene matches: 18. Germline loops: CDR1 LNHDA, CDR2 SQIVND (reference sequence). The CDR3 protein is CASSSRDRARTVGEQYF. The CDR3 nucleotides are TGTGCCAGTAGCAGCCGGGACAGGGCCCGAACGGTTGGCGAGCAGTACTTC.

This chain joins TRBV7-8 and TRBJ1-1; D may be TRBD1 (5 bases). The CDR3 is made up of 14 amino acids. CDR1 is SGHVS, CDR2 FQNEAQ, per germline. Trimming left V 8 bases short and J 5 bases short, with 18 bases between. The CDR3 nucleotides read TGTGCCAGCCGCCCGGGGGACCCGGGGACTGAAGCTTTCTTT. Residues: CASRPGDPGTEAFF.

The chain has TRBV7-9 and TRBJ2-2, with 7 nucleotides matching TRBD1. Germline V lookup: CDR1 SEHNR, CDR2 FQNEAQ (reference sequence). The ends lost 5 bases at V and 0 bases at J; junction bases unmatched: 12. The CDR3 loop spans 18 amino acids. CDR3 loop: CASSNSDRAYSNTGELFF. Written as DNA, the CDR3 is TGTGCCAGCAGCAACTCCGACAGGGCCTATTCGAACACCGGGGAGCTGTTTTTT.

The chain joins TRBV7-6 to TRBJ2-7; 15 bases agree with TRBD2. CDR3 length: 15 residues. V lost 5 bases, J lost 3 bases, and 2 bases stayed unmatched. The germline CDR1 and CDR2 sequences are SGHVS and FNYEAQ. The CDR3 DNA sequence: TGTGCCAGCAGCCGGACTAGCGGGAGGGTCTACGAGCAGTACTTC. Amino acid sequence: CASSRTSGRVYEQYF.

The chain employs TRBV12-1 and TRBJ1-4; the table calls TRBD1, which could not be checked here. TRBV12-1 is designated a pseudogene. The CDR3 totals 18 residues. The CDR3 DNA sequence: TGTGCCAGCAGCTTTGGGCCCCCGTCACCTGCAACTAATGAAAAACTGTTTTTT. Its protein product is CASSFGPPSPATNEKLFF.

This chain joins TRBV6-5 and TRBJ1-1; the match to TRBD1 covers 7 bases. Germline V gives CDR1 MNHEY, CDR2 SVGAGI. The CDR3 totals 16 residues. Losses at the gene ends were 0 bases for V and 2 bases for J; bases not matched to a gene: 6. The CDR3 loop reads CASSYSFRTGNTEAFF. The CDR3 nucleotides read TGTGCCAGCAGTTACTCTTTTCGGACAGGAAACACTGAAGCTTTCTTT.